The TCR beta chain under discussion was sequenced for a study of beta chain features in type 1 diabetes. Notes on the study in general: Among all four CD4+ subsets, Type 1 diabetes patients had TCRB CDR3s that were moderately but significantly shorter. The study notes PCR might favor shorter templates equally in patients and controls. A closer apparent resemblance between naive, central memory and Treg TCRB repertoires was seen in patients than in healthy donors.

On this clone itself: The target antigen is unknown.

The isolated RNA, all of it, was reverse transcribed, so expressed TCRB transcripts were what got sequenced. Profiled with immunoSEQ multiplex PCR; TCRdb holds only in-frame clones, not every one. The table lists almost 350,000 clones, 15% to 20% of them singletons, with around 0.044% in the top ten. The ends lost 5 bases at V and 5 bases at J; junction bases unmatched: 6. Germline V gives CDR1 MDHEN, CDR2 SYDVKM. The CDR3 extends over 15 amino acids. CD45RO/CCR7/CD25/CD127/CD95/CD27 separated CD4+ naive, central memory, regulatory and stem cell-like memory cells by sorting. The source is a young woman in good health. Sequencing input: naive CD4+ T cells from blood. The chain uses TRBV28 and TRBJ1-5, with 10 bases identical to TRBD1. Here the CDR3 reads CASSPSGTGDQPQHF. The CDR3 region has the DNA TGTGCCAGCAGTCCTTCCGGGACAGGGGATCAGCCCCAGCATTTT.